Following are 23 T cell receptor beta chains from one sample sequenced in a study of a mutant IDH1 vaccine in newly diagnosed glioma. Their antigens remain unidentified. Sample time point: week 23, last vaccination. The investigators gave 300 ug of mutant IDH1 20-mer peptide in each vaccine dose, together with topical imiquimod. Sequencing was performed with immunoSEQ multiplex PCR; in TCRdb, only in-frame clones are kept and a portion is missing. This table holds about 40,000 clones, around 74% found once. Here the sequenced sample was PBMCs, taken from a glioma patient whose treatment included an IDH1 peptide vaccine. All receptors come from a man between 45 and 60 years old with glioma.

This chain uses TRBV11-3 with TRBJ2-5; D perhaps matches TRBD2 (5 bases). The CDR3 extends over 12 amino acids. Germline CDR1 SGHNT, CDR2 YENEEA. Trimming removed 3 bases at V and 5 bases at J, with 7 bases between. CDR3 sequence: CASSFPGETQYF. The CDR3 DNA sequence: TGTGCCAGCAGCTTCCCGGGGGAGACCCAGTACTTC.

This clone was picked up one time. The chain carries TRBV6-6 and TRBJ1-2, with 9 bases aligning to TRBD1. The CDR3 contains 16 residues. Germline V gene sequence: CDR1 MNHNY, CDR2 SVGAGI (reference sequence). Unmatched junction bases numbered 16, after V lost 6 bases and J lost 8 bases. The CDR3 is CASSYGQGSMGHGYTF. Here the CDR3 DNA reads TGTGCCAGCAGCTACGGACAGGGGAGTATGGGACACGGCTACACCTTC.

This clone was picked up one time. The chain joins TRBV6-1 to TRBJ1-5; D remains unclear. Trimming removed 3 bases from V and 4 bases from J, with 7 bases in between. The CDR3 runs to 13 residues. Germline V gene sequence: CDR1 MNHNS, CDR2 SASEGT. The CDR3 loop reads CASSEVWNQPQHF. CDR3 DNA sequence: TGTGCCAGCAGTGAGGTCTGGAATCAGCCCCAGCATTTT.

J is TRBJ2-3 and V is TRBV29-1; 9 bases align to TRBD2. This CDR3 is 16 amino acids long. Germline-derived CDR1 and CDR2 are SQVTM and ANQGSEA. The V and J ends lost 1 base and 5 bases, in that order; junction bases with no gene match: 10. This CDR3 is CSVEGSSGAKGDTQYF. The CDR3 nucleotides read TGCAGCGTTGAAGGGTCTAGCGGGGCCAAGGGAGATACGCAGTATTTT.

V and J are TRBV4-3 and TRBJ2-7; a possible D gene is TRBD2 (5 bases). Germline V gives CDR1 LGHNA, CDR2 YSLEER. This CDR3 is built from 15 residues. Trimming removed 0 bases from V and 2 bases from J, with 11 bases in between. The CDR3 DNA sequence: TGCGCCAGCAGCCAAGAGGTCGGGGAAACCTACGAGCAGTACTTC. Its translation is CASSQEVGETYEQYF.

The rearrangement uses TRBV6-6 and TRBJ2-1; 11 bases map to TRBD2. In germline, CDR1 is MNHNY, CDR2 SVGAGI (reference sequence). Trimming took 5 bases from V and 16 from J; bases not matched to a gene: 7. This CDR3 contains 12 residues. CDR3 amino acids: CASSPPSGGLFF. In DNA form, the CDR3 reads TGTGCCAGCAGTCCCCCTAGCGGGGGGCTATTCTTC.

The chain uses TRBV9 and TRBJ2-3; 11 bases fit TRBD2. CDR1 is SGDLS, CDR2 YYNGEE, per germline. This CDR3 spans 16 amino acids. With V trimmed by 0 bases and J by 7 bases, 7 bases remained unmatched. The CDR3 is CASSVDGGTSGHTQYF. The CDR3 DNA reads TGTGCCAGCAGCGTAGATGGGGGGACTAGCGGACATACGCAGTATTTT.

DNA of the CDR3: TGTGCCAGCAGTGAAGCGCGGGACAGGGGATATGGCTACACCTTC. Its protein product is CASSEARDRGYGYTF. This chain joins TRBV6-1 and TRBJ1-2, with 10 bases fitting TRBD1. Trimming removed 0 bases from V and 5 bases from J; junction bases left unmatched: 3. The CDR3 has 15 residues. Germline-derived CDR1 and CDR2 are MNHNS and SASEGT.

This clone has just one count. The chain uses TRBV13 and TRBJ2-1; 8 bases are a match to TRBD2. CDR1 and CDR2 (germline): PRHDT, FYEKMQ (reference sequence). CDR3 length: 16 amino acids. With V trimmed by 7 bases and J by 8 bases, 16 bases remained unmatched. The CDR3 here is CASTPPRGTSRHEQFF. The DNA for the CDR3 is TGTGCCAGCACCCCGCCCCGGGGGACTAGTCGTCATGAGCAGTTCTTC.

This chain links TRBV25-1 with TRBJ2-1; 9 bases are shared with TRBD2. This CDR3 has 17 residues. Germline V gene data show CDR1 as MGHDK and CDR2 as SYGVNS. Losses at the gene ends were 8 bases for V and 1 base for J; bases not matched to a gene: 12. The CDR3 protein is CASQSEAGGASYNEQFF. For the CDR3, the DNA is TGTGCCAGCCAATCAGAAGCGGGGGGTGCTTCCTACAATGAGCAGTTCTTC. The variable domain in full, with the rest retrieved from reference TRBV25-1 and TRBJ2-1, is EADIYQTPRYLVIGTGKKITLECSQTMGHDKMYWYQQDPGMELHLIHYSYGVNSTEKGDLSSESTVSRIRTEHFPLTLESARPSHTSQYLCASQSEAGGASYNEQFFGPGTRLTVL.

This clone was seen a single time. The genes are TRBV2 and TRBJ2-5, with 9 bases matching TRBD2. The CDR3 loop spans 15 amino acids. The germline V gene has CDR1 SNHLY and CDR2 FYNNEI. V lost 0 bases, J lost 6 bases, and 5 bases stayed unmatched. For the CDR3, the DNA is TGTGCCAGCAGTGAAGCCCCTAGCGGGGTAAAGACCCAGTACTTC. This translates into CASSEAPSGVKTQYF.

The chain combines TRBV27 with TRBJ2-7; D is ambiguous. V was trimmed by 4 bases and J by 9 bases, leaving 10 bases between them. Germline V gene data show CDR1 as MNHEY and CDR2 as SMNVEV (reference sequence). The CDR3 sequence is 11 residues long. CDR3 protein: CASSSPTRQYF. CDR3 coding DNA: TGTGCCAGCAGTTCCCCAACAAGGCAGTACTTC.

This chain uses TRBV2 with TRBJ1-4; TRBD1 agrees at 8 bases. CDR3 length equals 15 residues. Trimming took 6 bases from V and 2 from J; bases not matched to a gene: 5. Germline lookup yields CDR1 SNHLY and CDR2 FYNNEI. CDR3 loop: CASRLTGATNEKLFF. CDR3 coding DNA: TGTGCCAGCAGATTGACAGGGGCTACTAATGAAAAACTGTTTTTT. Complete variable domain (other parts from reference TRBV2 and TRBJ1-4): EPEVTQTPSHQVTQMGQEVILRCVPISNHLYFYWYRQILGQKVEFLVSFYNNEISEKSEIFDDQFSVERPDGSNFTLKIRSTKLEDSAMYFCASRLTGATNEKLFFGSGTQLSVL.

The chain combines TRBV7-8 with TRBJ1-5; D gene uncertain. CDR3 length: 14 residues. Deletions cut 5 bases from V and 2 bases from J, with 10 bases between. Germline V gives CDR1 SGHVS, CDR2 FQNEAQ. The CDR3 reads CASSLGSRNQPQHF. The CDR3, as DNA: TGTGCCAGCAGCCTAGGGTCGCGCAATCAGCCCCAGCATTTT.

The V call is TRBV11-2, the J call TRBJ1-2; tentatively, D is TRBD1 (5 bases). Between the trimmed V and J ends, which lost 1 base and 2 bases, there was a span of 5 bases. The CDR3 covers 13 residues. Germline CDR1 is SGHAT and CDR2 is FQNNGV. The CDR3 sequence: CASSLGTNYGYTF. The CDR3, as DNA: TGTGCCAGCAGCTTAGGGACAAACTATGGCTACACCTTC. The whole variable domain, filled in from reference TRBV11-2 and TRBJ1-2, reads EAGVAQSPRYKIIEKRQSVAFWCNPISGHATLYWYQQILGQGPKLLIQFQNNGVVDDSQLPKDRFSAERLKGVDSTLKIQPAKLEDSAVYLCASSLGTNYGYTFGSGTRLTVV.

The chain couples TRBV5-1 to TRBJ2-5; TRBD1 might be the D (7 bases). V was trimmed by 4 bases and J by 5 bases, leaving 18 bases between them. This CDR3 spans 15 amino acids. Germline V gives CDR1 SGHRS, CDR2 YFSETQ. CDR3 DNA sequence: TGCGCCAGCAGCCAGGGACAGTTCGGGGGCGAGACCCAGTACTTC. It encodes CASSQGQFGGETQYF.

The table lists this clone with a few counts. This chain links TRBV7-6 with TRBJ2-5, with D tentatively TRBD1 or TRBD2 (5 bases each). CDR3 length equals 14 residues. The germline V gene has CDR1 SGHVS and CDR2 FNYEAQ. Trimming stripped 2 bases from V and 1 base from J, with 8 bases between. Here the CDR3 DNA reads TGTGCCAGCAGCTTATATGGGGGCCAAGAGACCCAGTACTTC. Translated: CASSLYGGQETQYF.

The J gene is TRBJ1-1, the V gene TRBV13, with D perhaps TRBD1 (5 bases). Germline lookup yields CDR1 PRHDT and CDR2 FYEKMQ (reference sequence). This CDR3 contains 15 residues. Trimming cost V 5 bases and J 4 bases, with 17 bases left between them. CDR3 nucleotides: TGTGCCAGCAGCCTTGCGAATGGGGGTTTCACTGAAGCTTTCTTT. It specifies CASSLANGGFTEAFF.

This clone was seen more than once but under ten times. The chain couples TRBV4-1 to TRBJ2-1; possible D gene TRBD1, 6 bases. Trimming shortened V by 4 bases and J by 4 bases, and 11 bases separated the two germline ends. The CDR3 is 14 amino acids. The germline CDR1 and CDR2 sequences are MGHRA and YSYEKL. Here the CDR3 DNA reads TGCGCCAGCAGCCTTACGACAGGATACAATGAGCAGTTCTTC. Amino acids: CASSLTTGYNEQFF.

This clone occurred once. Written as DNA, the CDR3 is TGCAGCTTCAAGGGGCGTCCAGACTATGGCTACACCTTC. This translates into CSFKGRPDYGYTF. The gene calls are TRBV29-1 and TRBJ1-2; maybe TRBD1 (5 bases). Deletions cut 8 bases from V and 3 bases from J, with 16 bases between. This CDR3 is built from 13 residues. Germline CDR1 and CDR2: SQVTM and ANQGSEA.

The rearrangement uses TRBV2 and TRBJ2-7; no firm D call. CDR1 is SNHLY, CDR2 FYNNEI, per germline. The CDR3 has 13 amino acids. V was cut by 2 bases and J by 3 bases, with 8 bases left in between. CDR3 region: CASSETDRYEQYF. The DNA of the CDR3 is TGTGCCAGCAGTGAAACGGACCGCTACGAGCAGTACTTC. Looking up the rest from reference TRBV2 and TRBJ2-7 gives the full variable domain: EPEVTQTPSHQVTQMGQEVILRCVPISNHLYFYWYRQILGQKVEFLVSFYNNEISEKSEIFDDQFSVERPDGSNFTLKIRSTKLEDSAMYFCASSETDRYEQYFGPGTRLTVT.

The chain employs TRBV19 and TRBJ2-7, with D tentatively TRBD1 or TRBD2 (6 bases each). CDR3 length equals 16 residues. V gave up 2 bases and J gave up 3 bases, with 17 bases separating them. Germline CDR1 reads LNHDA; CDR2 reads SQIVND (reference sequence). In DNA, the CDR3 is TGTGCCAGTAGTATATCCCGCGGCGGAGGGGGCTACGAGCAGTACTTC. This gives the protein CASSISRGGGGYEQYF.

This chain uses TRBV11-2 with TRBJ2-3; the D is unclear. Trimming cost V 0 bases and J 3 bases, with 7 bases left between them. Germline V CDR1 and CDR2: SGHAT, FQNNGV. This CDR3 has 14 residues. CDR3 in amino acids: CASSLDLRTDTQYF. The CDR3 DNA follows: TGTGCCAGCAGCTTAGATCTACGTACAGATACGCAGTATTTT.